This TCR beta chain was identified in a study of blood T cell repertoires in COVID-19. Study-level information: COVID-19 samples from acute and convalescent phases originated in the United States, Italy and Spain.

The CDR3 has 13 amino acids. Germline lookup yields CDR1 SGHRS and CDR2 YFSETQ. The V segment lost 5 bases and the J segment 6 bases; nucleotides outside the gene matches: 4. In the study's own analysis: From reference gene primer amplification, estimates of nucleated cell counts were derived. Profiled with immunoSEQ multiplex PCR; TCRdb holds only in-frame clones, not every one. The D gene and trimming were derived from the DNA, and the V and J assignments and clone size from that table. The repertoire has 50,000 to 65,000 clones, 85% to 95% of them found once; the top ten carry about 4.6%. This TCR was sampled from a man aged 50 or older with active COVID-19. The J gene is TRBJ2-7, the V gene TRBV5-1; 11 bases fit TRBD1. The material sequenced was peripheral blood. Here the CDR3 reads CASRGQGAGEQYF. Written as DNA, the CDR3 is TGCGCCAGCAGAGGACAGGGGGCGGGCGAGCAGTACTTC.